This record covers a single TCR beta chain. These data originate in a study of shared clonotypes between healthy human individuals. In the study overall: Three plates each covered CD4 naive and memory; CD8 naive two, CD8 memory one.

The CDR3 covers 14 residues. The V gene's germline CDR1 is SGHNT and CDR2 YYREEE (reference sequence). The V end lost 2 bases, the J end lost 0 bases, and 9 bases lay between the germline ends. The authors distributed each subset's genomic DNA evenly over several immunoSEQ plates. Using immunoSEQ multiplex PCR, the repertoire was profiled, and TCRdb retains in-frame clones only, with some absent. The sample holds roughly 2.4 million clones; approximately 96% are singletons and the top ten take approximately 0.13%. This TCR was recovered from a man between 18 and 35 years old in good health. The sequenced sample was naive CD4+ T cells sorted from blood. Subset of the sample: CD45RA+ positively selected. The genes are TRBV5-4 and TRBJ2-7; possible D gene TRBD2, 5 bases. The CDR3: CASSLSLDSYEQYF. The DNA of the CDR3 is TGTGCCAGCAGCTTATCACTAGACTCCTACGAGCAGTACTTC.